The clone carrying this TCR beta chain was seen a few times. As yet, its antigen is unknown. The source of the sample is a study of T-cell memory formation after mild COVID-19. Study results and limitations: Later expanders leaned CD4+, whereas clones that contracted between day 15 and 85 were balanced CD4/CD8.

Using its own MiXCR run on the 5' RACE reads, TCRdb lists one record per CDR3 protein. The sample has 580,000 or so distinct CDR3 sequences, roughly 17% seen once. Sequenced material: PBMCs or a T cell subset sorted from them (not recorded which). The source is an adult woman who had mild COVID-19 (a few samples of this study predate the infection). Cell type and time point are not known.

The CDR3 is CASSLRGTSGSWVDTQYF. In DNA, the CDR3 is TGTGCCAGCAGCCTAAGGGGGACTAGCGGGAGTTGGGTGGATACGCAGTATTTT. The chain is built from TRBV11-2 and TRBJ2-3, with 14 bases that match TRBD2. The CDR3 length is 18 residues. CDR1 is SGHAT, CDR2 FQNNGV, per germline. The junction had 13 bases not matched to a gene; V was cut back by 5 bases and J by 6 bases.